This passage covers 5 T cell receptor beta chains from one sample sequenced in a study of Ad26.COV2.S vaccination and SARS-CoV-2 variants. The repertoire was sequenced with immunoSEQ multiplex PCR; TCRdb's copy has only in-frame clones and lacks some. The table lists 380,000 or so clones, around 82% of them singletons. Treatment defined: roughly 20 received Ad26.COV2.S at low or high dose, single or two shots; 5 received placebo; per-sample allocation not given. Each sample was drawn 63 days after the first injection (of vaccine or placebo). The sample consisted of peripheral blood, taken in a trial of Ad26.COV2.S vaccine versus placebo. Receptors were obtained from a person between 18 and 60 years old who received the Ad26.COV2.S COVID-19 vaccine or a placebo.

The chain is built from TRBV7-2 and TRBJ2-2, with D possibly called TRBD1 or TRBD2 (5 bases each). With 5 bases removed from V and 7 bases from J, the gap between germline ends came to 20 bases. Germline loops: CDR1 SGHTA, CDR2 FQGNSA. CDR3 size: 16 residues. In nucleotides, the CDR3 is TGTGCCAGCAGCCTCCTCCTTACGTTTGGGGGCGGGGAGCTGTTTTTT. Amino acids: CASSLLLTFGGGELFF.

The chain employs TRBV6-2 or TRBV6-3 and TRBJ1-5, with a possible D match to TRBD1 (5 bases). Germline CDR1 MNHEY, CDR2 SVGEGT. This CDR3 spans 16 amino acids. The V end lost 4 bases, the J end lost 1 base, and 14 bases lay between the germline ends. CDR3 protein: CASSSRAGESNQPQHF. The CDR3 DNA follows: TGTGCCAGCAGTTCCAGGGCCGGGGAGAGCAATCAGCCCCAGCATTTT.

This clone was counted only a few times. This sequence joins TRBV2 and TRBJ1-2; no clear D. CDR1 and CDR2 from the germline V gene are SNHLY and FYNNEI. Trimming removed 4 bases from V and 5 bases from J, with 14 bases in between. The CDR3 sequence is 14 residues long. This CDR3 is CASSGDTQGYGYTF. Written as DNA, the CDR3 is TGTGCCAGCAGTGGTGACACTCAAGGGTATGGCTACACCTTC.

The rearrangement uses TRBV25-1 and TRBJ2-1; D could derive from TRBD1 or TRBD2 (5 bases each). Germline V gene sequence: CDR1 MGHDK, CDR2 SYGVNS. The CDR3 runs 17 residues. V dropped 5 bases and J dropped 0 bases, with 17 bases sitting between them. In DNA form, the CDR3 reads TGTGCCAGCAGTCCCCTTTCGAGGGGCTTCTCCTACAATGAGCAGTTCTTC. It translates to CASSPLSRGFSYNEQFF.

The chain uses TRBV6-2 or TRBV6-3 and TRBJ1-2; D gene uncertain. V was pared by 0 bases and J by 6 bases, with 8 bases between. Germline V CDR1 and CDR2: MNHEY, SVGEGT. This CDR3 comprises 13 residues. This CDR3 is CASSYSRNNGYTF. CDR3 DNA sequence: TGTGCCAGCAGTTACTCTCGGAACAATGGCTACACCTTC.